These T cell receptor beta chains were read from a single sample in a study of blood T cell repertoires in COVID-19. Some clones are missing from TCRdb's copy, which holds only in-frame ones; the method was immunoSEQ multiplex PCR. Of about 270,000 clones in the sample, around 93% were seen once. The sample consisted of PBMCs or T cells enriched from blood (not recorded which). These TCRs come from a man aged 40-49 years who had been exposed to COVID-19. CDR3s include the opening cysteine and the closing phenylalanine or tryptophan. Each record gives: D gene, clone size, CDR3 length, V gene, J gene, CDR3 DNA, CDR3 protein. A D gene is named only where the DNA matches it firmly. Clone size is not always given. Where it is, it says once, few, many or a class for expanded clones.

-	-	15	TRBV6-4	TRBJ1-1	TGTGCCAGGGAATCGAAATTACAGGGGAACACTGAAGCTTTCTTT	CARESKLQGNTEAFF
TRBD1	-	15	TRBV7-2	TRBJ2-1	TGTGCCAGCAGCTTCGGACAGGTGACCTACAATGAGCAGTTCTTC	CASSFGQVTYNEQFF
TRBD2	-	13	TRBV7-3	TRBJ2-3	TGTGCCAGCGGTAGCGGGAACACAGATACGCAGTATTTT	CASGSGNTDTQYF
TRBD1	-	17	TRBV28	TRBJ1-5	TGTGCCAGCAGTCGAAGCCTTGCAGGGGGTATCAATCAGCCCCAGCATTTT	CASSRSLAGGINQPQHF
-	-	12	TRBV7-3	TRBJ2-3	TGTGCCAGCAGCACCTCTCGGGATACGCAGTATTTT	CASSTSRDTQYF
-	-	16	TRBV6-2/TRBV6-3	TRBJ1-2	TGTGCCAGCAGCCCACCGGGGACATTCGCTAACTATGGCTACACCTTC	CASSPPGTFANYGYTF
TRBD2	-	13	TRBV10-3	TRBJ2-7	TGTGCCATCAGTGACCGACTAGCAACTGGGCAGTACTTC	CAISDRLATGQYF
TRBD2	-	13	TRBV5-6	TRBJ2-1	TGTGCCAGCAGCTTTAAACTAGCGGATGAGCAGTTCTTC	CASSFKLADEQFF
TRBD1	once	15	TRBV5-6	TRBJ1-1	TGTGCCAGCAGCGGGACAGGGGGCGAAAACACTGAAGCTTTCTTT	CASSGTGGENTEAFF
TRBD1	few	18	TRBV19	TRBJ1-5	TGTGCCAGTAGTATAGAGAGAGGGACAGCCTTTAGCAATCAGCCCCAGCATTTT	CASSIERGTAFSNQPQHF
TRBD2	-	15	TRBV7-2	TRBJ2-3	TGTGCCAGCAGCTTAGGAGGCGGGAGGGCCGCTACGCAGTATTTT	CASSLGGGRAATQYF
TRBD2	once	15	TRBV3-1/TRBV3-2	TRBJ2-7	TGTGCCAGCAGCCAAGGGTTAGCGGGAACTTACGAGCAGTACTTC	CASSQGLAGTYEQYF
-	-	16	TRBV5-6	TRBJ2-7	TGTGCCAGCAGCGATTCCGGGTATGGCTCCCGGGACGAGCAGTACTTC	CASSDSGYGSRDEQYF
TRBD1	-	14	TRBV28	TRBJ1-5	TGTGCCAGTCAGACGGGACAGGGGGATCAGCCCCAGCATTTT	CASQTGQGDQPQHF
-	-	15	TRBV5-1	TRBJ1-3	TGCGCCAGTCAGAAGGGAGGGTCCTCTGGAAACACCATATATTTT	CASQKGGSSGNTIYF
-	-	16	TRBV6-1	TRBJ1-2	TGTGCCAGCAGTGAAAGCTGGGGTTTTCTGAGGGCTGGCTACACCTTC	CASSESWGFLRAGYTF
-	-	12	TRBV7-9	TRBJ2-7	TGTGCCAGCAGCTTAGGACTCGGGGAGCAGTACTTC	CASSLGLGEQYF
-	-	14	TRBV5-1	TRBJ2-5	TGCGCCAGCAGCTGGGGGACAAACCAAGAGACCCAGTACTTC	CASSWGTNQETQYF
-	-	11	TRBV20-1	TRBJ2-7	TGCAGTGCTAGATCAACCTACGAGCAGTACTTC	CSARSTYEQYF
-	-	16	TRBV6-2/TRBV6-3	TRBJ2-5	TGTGCCAGCAGTTACCGTCAAGGGGGACTACAAGAGACCCAGTACTTC	CASSYRQGGLQETQYF
-	once	15	TRBV7-2	TRBJ2-2	TGTGCCAGCAGCCCAGGAACAGTGAACACCGGGGAGCTGTTTTTT	CASSPGTVNTGELFF
TRBD1	-	15	TRBV5-1	TRBJ1-2	TGCGCCAGCCCACACCCGGGACAGGGTAGCTATGGCTACACCTTC	CASPHPGQGSYGYTF
-	-	13	TRBV10-3	TRBJ1-2	TGTGCCATCAGTCCTTCGGGGGATCTTGGCTACACCTTC	CAISPSGDLGYTF
TRBD1	-	13	TRBV5-1	TRBJ2-7	TGCGCCAGCAGCTCCAGGGACAGCTACGAGCAGTACTTC	CASSSRDSYEQYF
-	-	16	TRBV27	TRBJ2-3	TGTGCCAGCAGTTTATCTTTGGGCCCCGGCACAGATACGCAGTATTTT	CASSLSLGPGTDTQYF
TRBD2	-	15	TRBV4-1	TRBJ2-7	TGCGCCAGCAGCCAGACCGGGACTAGCGGGAGTCAGCAGTACTTC	CASSQTGTSGSQQYF